This passage covers 31 T cell receptor beta chains from one sample sequenced in a study of beta chain features in type 1 diabetes. General study points: Patients with Type 1 diabetes showed moderately but significantly shorter TCRB CDR3s in all four CD4+ subsets.

TCRB transcripts that were expressed got sequenced, as all of the isolated RNA had been reverse transcribed. The repertoire was sequenced with immunoSEQ multiplex PCR; TCRdb's copy has only in-frame clones and lacks some. The repertoire consists of about 41,000 clones, with approximately 61% occurring once and the leading ten covering under 2%. These receptors have no identified antigens. Sequences were obtained from Tregs from blood. The receptors shown here come from a man between 25 and 39 years old with type 1 diabetes. Some clones in this sample may be carry-over from other donors' samples.

V is TRBV19 and J is TRBJ2-1, with a weak D call TRBD2 (6 bases). V was cut by 5 bases and J by 7 bases, with 12 bases left in between. Per the germline V gene, CDR1 is LNHDA and CDR2 is SQIVND (reference sequence). The CDR3 has 13 amino acids. CDR3 nucleotide sequence: TGTGCCAGTAGTGCCCGGGGGAATAATGAGCAGTTCTTC. Translating gives CASSARGNNEQFF.

This clone came up a few times. The chain recombines TRBV7-9 with TRBJ2-1; D may be TRBD2 (6 bases). The CDR3 covers 16 residues. V lost 5 bases and J 3 bases, leaving 17 bases between the germline ends. Germline-derived CDR1 and CDR2 are SEHNR and FQNEAQ (reference sequence). The CDR3 nucleotides read TGTGCCAGCAGCCCCGGCGGCGGGGCATACTACAATGAGCAGTTCTTC. Its protein product is CASSPGGGAYYNEQFF.

The V and J genes are TRBV7-2 and TRBJ2-5, with TRBD2 identical over 12 bases. Trimming cost V 2 bases and J 7 bases; bases outside gene matches: 5. Looked up from germline, CDR1 is SGHTA and CDR2 is FQGNSA. This CDR3 comprises 15 residues. The CDR3 DNA sequence: TGTGCCAGCAGCTTACTAGCGGGGGGGCGGGGGACCCAGTACTTC. Its protein product is CASSLLAGGRGTQYF.

The J gene is TRBJ1-1, the V gene TRBV7-9; 8 nucleotides align to TRBD1. CDR1 and CDR2 (germline): SEHNR, FQNEAQ (reference sequence). The V gene end was trimmed by 6 bases and the J gene end by 1 base; junction bases not matched to a gene: 7. This CDR3 region has 15 residues. CDR3 coding DNA: TGTGCCAGCAGGATTGGACAGGGTGGGAACACTGAAGCTTTCTTT. This encodes CASRIGQGGNTEAFF.

This clone has a handful of counts. The chain carries TRBV4-3 and TRBJ1-1; unclear D gene. Looked up from germline, CDR1 is LGHNA and CDR2 is YSLEER. V was clipped by 4 bases and J by 5 bases, with 11 bases between them. The CDR3 totals 13 residues. The CDR3 protein is CASSRKGGTEAFF. In DNA, the CDR3 is TGCGCCAGCAGCCGAAAGGGCGGGACTGAAGCTTTCTTT.

The gene calls are TRBV9 and TRBJ2-2; D is ambiguous. The V and J ends lost 2 bases and 6 bases respectively, with 11 bases between them. The CDR3 sequence is 14 residues long. Germline V gene sequence: CDR1 SGDLS, CDR2 YYNGEE. The CDR3 nucleotides are TGTGCCAGCAGCGTCAGGTCAGGATCCGGGGAGCTGTTTTTT. This gives the protein CASSVRSGSGELFF.

V is TRBV29-1 and J is TRBJ1-2, with D tentatively TRBD1 (6 bases). The CDR3 has 13 amino acids. The V end was cut by 2 bases, the J end by 8 bases, with 15 bases between. The V gene's germline CDR1 is SQVTM and CDR2 ANQGSEA. CDR3 coding DNA: TGCAGCGTTGAATCGGGGGGCTTAGGAGGCTACACCTTC. Its translation: CSVESGGLGGYTF.

This chain connects TRBV29-1 to TRBJ2-3, with D possibly matching TRBD1 (5 bases). From germline, CDR1 is SQVTM and CDR2 ANQGSEA. With 6 bases removed from V and 4 bases from J, the gap between germline ends came to 11 bases. This CDR3 spans 12 amino acids. CDR3: CSVVSGSDTQYF. In nucleotides, the CDR3 is TGCAGCGTGGTTTCAGGGTCAGATACGCAGTATTTT.

This clone turned up a few times. The rearrangement uses TRBV7-3 and TRBJ2-3; TRBD2 matches 10 bases. Looked up from germline, CDR1 is SGHTA and CDR2 is FQGTGA. The length of the CDR3 is 15 residues. With 6 bases clipped from V and 3 bases from J, the junction kept 6 bases outside the gene matches. In DNA, the CDR3 is TGTGCCAGCAGTTTCAAACTAGCGGGGACAGATACGCAGTATTTT. It is translated as CASSFKLAGTDTQYF.

This clone was seen more than once but under ten times. V gene TRBV18 combines with J gene TRBJ1-2; unclear D gene. Germline V gives CDR1 KGHSH, CDR2 LQKENI. This CDR3 region has 15 residues. Trimming took off 3 bases at V and 4 bases at J, with 15 bases between the two ends. The CDR3 sequence: CASSPNSGTGYGYTF. In DNA form, the CDR3 reads TGTGCCAGCTCACCGAACTCAGGCACCGGCTATGGCTACACCTTC.

This clone was recorded a few times. The rearrangement joins TRBV5-1 to TRBJ2-3; 8 bases line up with TRBD2. In germline, CDR1 is SGHRS, CDR2 YFSETQ. V dropped 7 bases and J dropped 4; count of bases not matched to a gene: 14. The CDR3 covers 16 residues. CDR3 in amino acids: CASSAKNGGAADTQYF. CDR3 bases: TGCGCCAGCTCCGCCAAGAACGGGGGGGCAGCAGATACGCAGTATTTT.

This clone was picked up a small number of times. The CDR3 is CASSYGPSGTYEQYF. Written as DNA, the CDR3 is TGTGCCAGCAGTTACGGTCCTAGCGGAACCTACGAGCAGTACTTC. The chain has TRBV6-6 and TRBJ2-7, with TRBD2 matching 7 bases. J lost 2 bases, V lost 2 bases, and 6 bases had no gene match. This CDR3 has 15 amino acids. In germline, CDR1 is MNHNY, CDR2 SVGAGI (reference sequence).

This rearrangement joins TRBV19 to TRBJ2-1, with TRBD2 matching 8 bases. This CDR3 is built from 17 residues. From germline, CDR1 is LNHDA and CDR2 SQIVND (reference sequence). V was pared by 7 bases and J by 0 bases, with 11 bases of the junction left unmatched. The CDR3 sequence: CASKGRSGVSSYNEQFF. The CDR3 DNA sequence: TGTGCCAGTAAAGGGCGTAGCGGGGTGAGCTCCTACAATGAGCAGTTCTTC.

The genes are TRBV7-3 and TRBJ1-1; a possible D gene is TRBD1 (5 bases). V was shortened by 5 bases and J by 1 base, with 8 bases between the two germline ends. Germline loops: CDR1 SGHTA, CDR2 FQGTGA. This CDR3 has 13 amino acids. CDR3 sequence reads: CASSLTANTEAFF. The CDR3, as DNA: TGTGCCAGCAGCCTGACAGCGAACACTGAAGCTTTCTTT. The full variable domain, in which reference TRBV7-3 and TRBJ1-1 provide the parts outside the CDR3, is GAGVSQTPSNKVTEKGKYVELRCDPISGHTALYWYRQSLGQGPEFLIYFQGTGAADDSGLPNDRFFAVRPEGSVSTLKIQRTERGDSAVYLCASSLTANTEAFFGQGTRLTVV.

In this sample, this clone turned up a few times. The rearrangement links TRBV11-2 to TRBJ2-3; the D is unclear. The V gene lost 2 bases and the J gene lost 5 bases, with 8 bases spanning the gap. This CDR3 comprises 13 residues. The germline CDR1 and CDR2 sequences are SGHAT and FQNNGV. This chain's CDR3 is CASSLTERDTQYF. CDR3 DNA: TGTGCCAGCAGCTTAACAGAACGAGATACGCAGTATTTT.

The sample holds a few counts of this clone. The V call is TRBV10-3, the J call TRBJ2-6, with D unresolved. Trimming took 6 bases from V and 1 from J, leaving 10 bases between them. The CDR3 is 15 residues long. Germline CDR1 ENHRY, CDR2 SYGVKD. The CDR3 spells CAISLTGSGANVLTF. The CDR3 region has the DNA TGTGCCATCAGCCTGACTGGGTCTGGGGCCAACGTCCTGACTTTC.

This clone occurred a few times. The chain combines TRBV6-6 with TRBJ2-5; TRBD2 is a possible D gene (7 bases). Trimming removed 10 bases at V and 1 base at J, with 10 bases between. CDR1 is MNHNY and CDR2 is SVGAGI in the germline V gene (reference sequence). This CDR3 has 12 amino acids. The CDR3: CAIAGAQETQYF. The CDR3 bases are TGTGCCATCGCGGGGGCCCAAGAGACCCAGTACTTC.

This clone was observed a handful of times. V is TRBV6-5 and J is TRBJ2-2, with TRBD1 identical over 7 bases. Per the germline V gene, CDR1 is MNHEY and CDR2 is SVGAGI. The CDR3 loop spans 16 amino acids. With 1 base clipped from V and 6 bases from J, the junction kept 8 bases outside the gene matches. The CDR3 here is CASSYLLGTVAGELFF. The CDR3 DNA reads TGTGCCAGCAGTTACTTGCTAGGGACAGTAGCCGGGGAGCTGTTTTTT.

This clone has more than one count but fewer than ten. V usage is TRBV6-1 and J usage is TRBJ2-3; 8 bases line up with TRBD2. Germline CDR1 reads MNHNS; CDR2 reads SASEGT. The ends lost 7 bases at V and 4 bases at J; junction bases unmatched: 10. This CDR3 is 15 amino acids long. CDR3 nucleotide sequence: TGTGCCAGCACGCCCCTCGCGGGGGGCCCAGATACGCAGTATTTT. Its protein is CASTPLAGGPDTQYF.

The rearrangement joins TRBV4-2 to TRBJ2-7, with a weak D call TRBD1 (6 bases). Trimming left V 0 bases short and J 0 bases short, with 12 bases between. Germline CDR1 LGHNA, CDR2 YNFKEQ. The CDR3 contains 16 residues. The CDR3 DNA sequence: TGTGCCAGCAGCCAAGATAGAACAGGGAGCTCCTACGAGCAGTACTTC. This codes for CASSQDRTGSSYEQYF.

The CDR3 loop is CASSVTGGLNQPQHF. In nucleotides, the CDR3 is TGTGCCAGCAGCGTGACAGGGGGCCTTAATCAGCCCCAGCATTTT. J is TRBJ1-5 and V is TRBV7-2, with TRBD1 identical over 10 bases. After removal of 5 bases from V and 4 bases from J, the junction contained 5 bases not matched to a gene. Germline assignment: CDR1 SGHTA and CDR2 FQGNSA. The CDR3 is 15 amino acids.

This clone was seen just once. This sequence joins TRBV5-1 and TRBJ1-1; D gene ambiguous. The V gene lost 1 base and the J gene lost 1 base, with 8 bases spanning the gap. This CDR3 comprises 14 residues. Germline CDR1 and CDR2: SGHRS and YFSETQ. The CDR3 region has the DNA TGCGCCAGCAGCTTGAGAGTAAAGAACACTGAAGCTTTCTTT. It translates to CASSLRVKNTEAFF.

This sequence joins TRBV5-1 and TRBJ2-3; D remains unclear. Germline assignment: CDR1 SGHRS and CDR2 YFSETQ. Trimming took 0 bases from V and 3 from J, leaving 11 bases between them. The CDR3 totals 15 residues. This chain's CDR3 is CASSLARKTTDTQYF. Written as DNA, the CDR3 is TGCGCCAGCAGCTTGGCCCGAAAAACTACAGATACGCAGTATTTT.

The rearrangement links TRBV5-1 to TRBJ2-7; the D gene is possibly TRBD2 (6 bases). V gave up 6 bases and J gave up 7 bases, with 17 bases separating them. CDR1 is SGHRS and CDR2 is YFSETQ in the germline V gene. CDR3 size: 13 residues. The CDR3 is CASKWEDKGEQYF. The CDR3 region has the DNA TGCGCCAGCAAGTGGGAGGATAAGGGTGAGCAGTACTTC. Together with reference TRBV5-1 and TRBJ2-7, the CDR3 gives the full variable domain: KAGVTQTPRYLIKTRGQQVTLSCSPISGHRSVSWYQQTPGQGLQFLFEYFSETQRNKGNFPGRFSGRQFSNSRSEMNVSTLELGDSALYLCASKWEDKGEQYFGPGTRLTVT.

V gene TRBV2 combines with J gene TRBJ1-5; TRBD1 aligns across 9 bases. Trimming took 4 bases from V and 2 from J; bases not matched to a gene: 9. The CDR3 sequence is 17 residues long. CDR1 is SNHLY and CDR2 is FYNNEI in the germline V gene. The CDR3, as DNA: TGTGCCAGCAGTGGAATACAGGGGGCGTTTGGCAATCAGCCCCAGCATTTT. Translated, it gives CASSGIQGAFGNQPQHF.

The V call is TRBV18, the J call TRBJ2-1, with 9 bases lining up with TRBD2. Trimming at V came to 3 bases and at J to 4 bases, leaving 10 bases not matched to a gene. In germline, CDR1 is KGHSH, CDR2 LQKENI. The CDR3 is 17 amino acids. The CDR3 region has the DNA TGTGCCAGCTCACCCCCCCGAGCGGGGGGCAGATACAATGAGCAGTTCTTC. Residues: CASSPPRAGGRYNEQFF.

This clone was counted between two and nine times. The genes are TRBV29-1 and TRBJ2-2, with D unclear. CDR3 length: 12 residues. The germline V gene encodes CDR1 SQVTM and CDR2 ANQGSEA. The V end was cut by 4 bases, the J end by 7 bases, with 10 bases between. CDR3 sequence: CSVGVGGGELFF. The CDR3 nucleotides read TGCAGCGTTGGAGTTGGCGGCGGGGAGCTGTTTTTT.

This chain connects TRBV18 to TRBJ2-7; possible D gene TRBD1, 6 bases. This CDR3 is 13 amino acids long. Germline-derived CDR1 and CDR2 are KGHSH and LQKENI. V lost 6 bases to trimming and J lost 3 bases, with 12 bases between them. CDR3 in amino acids: CASSPLQGYEQYF. The CDR3 coding sequence is TGTGCCAGCTCTCCCCTACAGGGCTACGAGCAGTACTTC.

This clone was seen a handful of times. DNA for the CDR3: TGTGCCAGCAGTGAAGCTTGGGGACTATCCACAGATACGCAGTATTTT. Translation: CASSEAWGLSTDTQYF. This chain links TRBV2 with TRBJ2-3; 7 bases are shared with TRBD2. Germline trimming cut 0 bases from V and 2 bases from J; bases unmatched to any gene: 5. The CDR3 totals 16 residues. The germline V gene has CDR1 SNHLY and CDR2 FYNNEI.

This clone was found once. The chain combines TRBV2 with TRBJ2-4; D call uncertain. V was cut by 3 bases and J by 1 base, with 13 bases left in between. Germline V lookup: CDR1 SNHLY, CDR2 FYNNEI. The CDR3 spans 16 residues. The CDR3 DNA reads TGTGCCAGCAGTGATAGGTTAGCCGTTGCCAAAAACATTCAGTACTTC. Protein product: CASSDRLAVAKNIQYF.

There are a few counts of this clone. The genes are TRBV10-1 and TRBJ2-3; D not certain. The CDR3 totals 12 residues. Deletions cut 0 bases from V and 5 bases from J, with 3 bases between. Germline V lookup: CDR1 WNHNN, CDR2 SYGVQD (reference sequence). The CDR3 loop reads CASSESVDTQYF. CDR3 sequence (DNA): TGCGCCAGCAGTGAGTCCGTAGATACGCAGTATTTT.